The present entry profiles one TCR beta chain with its context. Its antigen is undetermined. How the authors handled the data: Sample-level TCR yields exhibited a median of 95,638, with a range of about 20,000 to 690,600. TCRdb called the RACE reads again in MiXCR, with one record for every CDR3 protein. For this entry, the V and J calls and clone size follow TCRdb and not the study's own pipeline. The table includes approximately 82,000 distinct CDR3 sequences, 10% to 13% detected once. This sample is part of a study of human T cells and chemical hapten exposure. Across the study: Subjects had 2% DPC placed on roughly 2 cm by roughly 2 cm of upper inner arm skin for sensitization.

Whole-study results and caveats: With regard to DPC sensitization, TCRs above 1 in 1000 frequency did not change.

The sample's time point: patch test 1, 2 weeks after DPC sensitization. The treatment denotes: therapeutic diphenylcyclopropenone sensitization with weekly scalp DPC. Blood draws came before every patch-test application. Sample: whole blood, taken in connection with sensitization to the hapten diphenylcyclopropenone (DPC). The receptor comes from a man between 40 and 49 years old with alopecia areata. Some clones in this sample may be carry-over from other donors' samples.

The CDR3 reads CASGLVGGTSISGANVLTF. CDR3 coding DNA: TGTGCTAGTGGTTTGGTAGGGGGCACATCAATCTCTGGGGCCAACGTCCTGACTTTC. The gene calls are TRBV12-5 and TRBJ2-6; TRBD1 matches at 7 bases. The trim removed 0 bases at V and 0 bases at J, leaving 8 bases unmatched. The CDR3 sequence is 19 residues long. Germline V gene data show CDR1 as LGHNT and CDR2 as FRNRAP.